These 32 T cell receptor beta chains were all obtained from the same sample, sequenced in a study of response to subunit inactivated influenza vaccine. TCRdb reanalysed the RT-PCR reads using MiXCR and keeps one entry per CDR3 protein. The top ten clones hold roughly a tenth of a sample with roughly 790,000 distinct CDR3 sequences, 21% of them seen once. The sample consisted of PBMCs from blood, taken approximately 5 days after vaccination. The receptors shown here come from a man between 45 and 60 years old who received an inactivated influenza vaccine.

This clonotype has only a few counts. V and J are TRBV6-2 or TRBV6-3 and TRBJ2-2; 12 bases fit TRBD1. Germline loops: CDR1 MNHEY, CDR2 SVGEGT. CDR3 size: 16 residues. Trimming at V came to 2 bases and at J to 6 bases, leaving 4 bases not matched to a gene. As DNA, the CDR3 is TGTGCCAGCAGTTACGGGACAGGGGGCGGTCCCGGGGAGCTGTTTTTT. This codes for CASSYGTGGGPGELFF.

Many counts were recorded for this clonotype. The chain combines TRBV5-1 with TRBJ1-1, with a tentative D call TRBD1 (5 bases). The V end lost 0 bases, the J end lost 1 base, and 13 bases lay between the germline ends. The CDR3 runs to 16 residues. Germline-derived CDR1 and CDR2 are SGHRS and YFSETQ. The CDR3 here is CASSLGASGANTEAFF. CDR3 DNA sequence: TGCGCCAGCAGCTTGGGGGCATCCGGGGCGAACACTGAAGCTTTCTTT.

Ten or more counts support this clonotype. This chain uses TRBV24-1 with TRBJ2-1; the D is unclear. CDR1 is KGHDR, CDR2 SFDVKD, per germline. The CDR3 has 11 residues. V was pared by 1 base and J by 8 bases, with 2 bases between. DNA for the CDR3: TGTGCCACCAGTGATTTCTATGAGCAGTTCTTC. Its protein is CATSDFYEQFF.

For the CDR3, the DNA is TGTGCCAGCTTTACAGTGCTTGGCTACACCTTC. Translated, it gives CASFTVLGYTF. The chain uses TRBV6-5 and TRBJ1-2, with D hard to call. V lost 8 bases to trimming and J lost 7 bases, with 11 bases between them. Germline loops: CDR1 MNHEY, CDR2 SVGAGI. The CDR3 spans 11 residues.

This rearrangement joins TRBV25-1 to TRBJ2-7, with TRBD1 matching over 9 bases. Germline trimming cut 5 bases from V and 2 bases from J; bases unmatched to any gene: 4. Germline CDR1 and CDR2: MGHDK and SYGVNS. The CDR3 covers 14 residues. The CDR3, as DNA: TGTGCCAGCAGTACAGGGGGCCGAACCTACGAGCAGTACTTC. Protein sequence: CASSTGGRTYEQYF.

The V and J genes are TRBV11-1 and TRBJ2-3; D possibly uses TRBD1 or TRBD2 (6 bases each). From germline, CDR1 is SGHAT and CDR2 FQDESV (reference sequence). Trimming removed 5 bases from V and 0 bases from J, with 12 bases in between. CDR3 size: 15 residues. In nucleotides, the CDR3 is TGTGCCAGCAGCCGGAGGGGGACTAGCACAGATACGCAGTATTTT. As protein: CASSRRGTSTDTQYF.

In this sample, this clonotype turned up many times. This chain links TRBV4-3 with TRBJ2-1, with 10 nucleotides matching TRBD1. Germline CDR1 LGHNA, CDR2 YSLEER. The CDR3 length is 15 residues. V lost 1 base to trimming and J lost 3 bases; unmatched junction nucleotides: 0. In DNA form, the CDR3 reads TGCGCCAGCAGCCAAGGGACAGGGGGCTACAATGAGCAGTTCTTC. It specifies CASSQGTGGYNEQFF.

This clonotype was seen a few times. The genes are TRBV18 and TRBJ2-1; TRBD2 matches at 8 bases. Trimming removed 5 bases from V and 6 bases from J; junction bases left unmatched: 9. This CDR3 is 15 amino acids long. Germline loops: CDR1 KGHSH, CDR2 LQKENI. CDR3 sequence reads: CASSLARSGSNEQFF. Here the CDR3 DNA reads TGTGCCAGCTCATTGGCGAGAAGCGGGAGCAATGAGCAGTTCTTC.

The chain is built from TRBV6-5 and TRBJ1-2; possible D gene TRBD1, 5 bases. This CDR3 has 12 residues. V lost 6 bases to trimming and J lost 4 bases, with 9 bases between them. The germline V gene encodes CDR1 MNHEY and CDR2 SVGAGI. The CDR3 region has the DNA TGTGCCAGCAGATGGGGACTCTATGGCTACACCTTC. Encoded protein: CASRWGLYGYTF.

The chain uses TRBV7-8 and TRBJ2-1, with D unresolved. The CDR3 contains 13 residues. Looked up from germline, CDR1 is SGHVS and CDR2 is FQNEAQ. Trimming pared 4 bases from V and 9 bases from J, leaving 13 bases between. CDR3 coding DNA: TGTGCCAGCAGCTCCCCTTCTCTCAGTGAGCAGTTCTTC. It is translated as CASSSPSLSEQFF.

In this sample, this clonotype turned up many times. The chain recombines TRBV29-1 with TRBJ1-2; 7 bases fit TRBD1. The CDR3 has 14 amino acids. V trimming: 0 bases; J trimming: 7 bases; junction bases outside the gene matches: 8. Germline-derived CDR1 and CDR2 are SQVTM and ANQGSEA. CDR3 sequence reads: CSVEEGETGSGYTF. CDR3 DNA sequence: TGCAGCGTTGAAGAGGGGGAGACAGGGAGTGGCTACACCTTC.

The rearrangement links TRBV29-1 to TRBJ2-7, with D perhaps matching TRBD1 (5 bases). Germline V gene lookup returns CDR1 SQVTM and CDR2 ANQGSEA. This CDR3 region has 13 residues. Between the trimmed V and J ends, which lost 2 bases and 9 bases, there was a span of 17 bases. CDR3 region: CSVERVVGDRQYF. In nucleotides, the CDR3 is TGCAGCGTTGAAAGAGTTGTTGGAGACAGGCAGTACTTC.

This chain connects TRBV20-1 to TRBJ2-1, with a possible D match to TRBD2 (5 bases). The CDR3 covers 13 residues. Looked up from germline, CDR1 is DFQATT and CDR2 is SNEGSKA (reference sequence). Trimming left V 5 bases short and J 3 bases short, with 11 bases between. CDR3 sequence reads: CSASSGNYNEQFF. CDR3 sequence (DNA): TGCAGTGCTTCAAGCGGAAACTACAATGAGCAGTTCTTC.

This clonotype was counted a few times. CDR3 region: CASSQEVKGRTEAFF. The CDR3 DNA is TGTGCCAGCAGCCAAGAAGTAAAGGGACGAACTGAAGCTTTCTTT. The chain uses TRBV4-2 and TRBJ1-1, with D tentatively TRBD1 (5 bases). The V and J ends lost 0 bases and 5 bases respectively, with 13 bases between them. CDR1 is LGHNA, CDR2 YNFKEQ, per germline. The CDR3 extends over 15 amino acids.

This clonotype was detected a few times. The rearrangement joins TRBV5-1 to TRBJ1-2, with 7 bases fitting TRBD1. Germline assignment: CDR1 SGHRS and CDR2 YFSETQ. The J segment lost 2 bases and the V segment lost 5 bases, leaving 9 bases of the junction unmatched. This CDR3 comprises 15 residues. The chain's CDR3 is CASRYRDSENYGYTF. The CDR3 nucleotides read TGCGCCAGCAGGTACCGGGACAGCGAAAACTATGGCTACACCTTC.

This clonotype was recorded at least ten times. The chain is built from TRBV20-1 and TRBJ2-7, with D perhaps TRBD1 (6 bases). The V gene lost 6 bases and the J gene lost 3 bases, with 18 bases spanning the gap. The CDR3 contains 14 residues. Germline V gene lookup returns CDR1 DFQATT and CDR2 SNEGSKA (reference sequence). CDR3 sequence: CSAERGSGIYEQYF. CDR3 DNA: TGCAGTGCGGAGAGGGGGTCGGGGATCTACGAGCAGTACTTC.

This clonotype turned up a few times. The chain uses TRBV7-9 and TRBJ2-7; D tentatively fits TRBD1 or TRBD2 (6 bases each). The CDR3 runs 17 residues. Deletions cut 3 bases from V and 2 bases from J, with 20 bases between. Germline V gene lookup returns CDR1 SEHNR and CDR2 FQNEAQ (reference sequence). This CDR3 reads CASSLAGYRDTTYEQYF. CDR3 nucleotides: TGTGCCAGCAGCTTGGCGGGATACAGGGATACTACCTACGAGCAGTACTTC.

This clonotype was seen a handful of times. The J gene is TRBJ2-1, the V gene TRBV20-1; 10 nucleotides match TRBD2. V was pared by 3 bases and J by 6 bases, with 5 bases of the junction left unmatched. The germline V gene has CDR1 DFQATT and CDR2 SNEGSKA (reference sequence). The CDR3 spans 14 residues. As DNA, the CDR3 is TGCAGTGCTAGTCCTAGCGGGAGACCCAATGAGCAGTTCTTC. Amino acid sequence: CSASPSGRPNEQFF.

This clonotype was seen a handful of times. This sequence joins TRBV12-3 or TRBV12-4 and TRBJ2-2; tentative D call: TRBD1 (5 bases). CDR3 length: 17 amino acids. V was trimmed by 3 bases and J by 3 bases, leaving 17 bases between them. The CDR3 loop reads CASSFGPPAGYTGELFF. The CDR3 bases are TGTGCCAGCAGTTTCGGCCCCCCCGCAGGGTACACCGGGGAGCTGTTTTTT.

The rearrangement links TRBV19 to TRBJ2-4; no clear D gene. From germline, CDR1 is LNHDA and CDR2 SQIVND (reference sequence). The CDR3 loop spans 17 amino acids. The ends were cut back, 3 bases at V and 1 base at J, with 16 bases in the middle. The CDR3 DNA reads TGTGCCAGTAGTATTGTTGACGGCACCCCGGCCAAAAACATTCAGTACTTC. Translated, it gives CASSIVDGTPAKNIQYF.

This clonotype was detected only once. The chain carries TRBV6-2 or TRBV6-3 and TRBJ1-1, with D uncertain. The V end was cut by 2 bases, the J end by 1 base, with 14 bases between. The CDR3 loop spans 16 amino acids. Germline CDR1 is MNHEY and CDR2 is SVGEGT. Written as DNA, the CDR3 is TGTGCCAGCAGTTACCCTACCCCACAAGGGAACACTGAAGCTTTCTTT. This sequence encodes CASSYPTPQGNTEAFF.

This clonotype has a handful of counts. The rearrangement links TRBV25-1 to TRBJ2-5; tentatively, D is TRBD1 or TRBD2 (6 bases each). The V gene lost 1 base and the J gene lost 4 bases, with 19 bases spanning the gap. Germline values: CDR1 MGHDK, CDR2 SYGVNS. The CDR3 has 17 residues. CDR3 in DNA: TGTGCCAGCAGTGAATTGGGCAGGGGAGGTAGGCGAGAGACCCAGTACTTC. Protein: CASSELGRGGRRETQYF. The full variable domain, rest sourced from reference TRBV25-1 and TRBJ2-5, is EADIYQTPRYLVIGTGKKITLECSQTMGHDKMYWYQQDPGMELHLIHYSYGVNSTEKGDLSSESTVSRIRTEHFPLTLESARPSHTSQYLCASSELGRGGRRETQYFGPGTRLLVL.

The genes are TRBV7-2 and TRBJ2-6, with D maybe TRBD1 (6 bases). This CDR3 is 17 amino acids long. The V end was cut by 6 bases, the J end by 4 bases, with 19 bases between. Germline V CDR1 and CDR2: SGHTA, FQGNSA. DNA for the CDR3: TGTGCCAGCAGAACGAAAACCCTAGGACAGGGGGCCAACGTCCTGACTTTC. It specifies CASRTKTLGQGANVLTF.

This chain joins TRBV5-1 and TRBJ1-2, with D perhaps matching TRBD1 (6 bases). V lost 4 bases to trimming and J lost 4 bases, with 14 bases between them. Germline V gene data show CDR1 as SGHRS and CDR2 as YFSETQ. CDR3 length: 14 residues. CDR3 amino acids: CASSTLEGGYGYTF. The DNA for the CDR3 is TGCGCCAGCAGCACCCTCGAGGGGGGCTATGGCTACACCTTC.

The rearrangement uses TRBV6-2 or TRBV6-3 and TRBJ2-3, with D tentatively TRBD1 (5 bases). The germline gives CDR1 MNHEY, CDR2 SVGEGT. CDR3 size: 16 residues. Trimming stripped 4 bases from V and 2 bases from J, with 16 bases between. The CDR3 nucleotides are TGTGCCAGCAGTTCCGATCGGACGGACAACACAGATACGCAGTATTTT. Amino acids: CASSSDRTDNTDTQYF.

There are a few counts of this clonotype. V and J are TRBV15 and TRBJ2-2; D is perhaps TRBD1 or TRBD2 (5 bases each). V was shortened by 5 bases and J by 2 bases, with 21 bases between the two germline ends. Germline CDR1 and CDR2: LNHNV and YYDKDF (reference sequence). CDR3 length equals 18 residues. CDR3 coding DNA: TGTGCCACCAGCGCAACCAGGGACCTGAGCGATAACACCGGGGAGCTGTTTTTT. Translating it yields CATSATRDLSDNTGELFF.

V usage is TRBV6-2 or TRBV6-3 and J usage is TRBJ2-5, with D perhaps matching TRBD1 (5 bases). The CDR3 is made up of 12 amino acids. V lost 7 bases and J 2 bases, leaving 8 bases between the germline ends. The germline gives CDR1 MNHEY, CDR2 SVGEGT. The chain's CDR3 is CASTTAQETQYF. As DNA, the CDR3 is TGTGCCAGCACGACAGCACAAGAGACCCAGTACTTC.

The DNA for the CDR3 is TGTGCCACCAGTCAAGGGGGCTATGGCTACACCTTC. Translated: CATSQGGYGYTF. This rearrangement joins TRBV15 to TRBJ1-2; D might be TRBD1 (6 bases). V lost 6 bases and J lost 4, with 9 bases in between. The CDR3 extends over 12 amino acids. Germline CDR1 reads LNHNV; CDR2 reads YYDKDF (reference sequence).

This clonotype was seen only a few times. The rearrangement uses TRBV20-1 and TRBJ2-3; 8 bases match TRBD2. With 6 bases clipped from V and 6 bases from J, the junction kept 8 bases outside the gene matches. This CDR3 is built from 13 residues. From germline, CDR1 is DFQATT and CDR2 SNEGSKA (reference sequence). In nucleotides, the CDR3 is TGCAGTGCCCGATTAGCGGGGCGGGATACGCAGTATTTT. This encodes CSARLAGRDTQYF.

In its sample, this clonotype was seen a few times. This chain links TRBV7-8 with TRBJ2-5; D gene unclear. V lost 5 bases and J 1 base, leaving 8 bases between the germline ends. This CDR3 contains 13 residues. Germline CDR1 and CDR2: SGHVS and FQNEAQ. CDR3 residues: CASSQILQETQYF. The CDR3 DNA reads TGTGCCAGCAGCCAAATCCTCCAAGAGACCCAGTACTTC. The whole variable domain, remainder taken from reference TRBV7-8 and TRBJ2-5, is GAGVSQSPRYKVAKRGQDVALRCDPISGHVSLFWYQQALGQGPEFLTYFQNEAQLDKSGLPSDRFFAERPEGSVSTLKIQRTQQEDSAVYLCASSQILQETQYFGPGTRLLVL.

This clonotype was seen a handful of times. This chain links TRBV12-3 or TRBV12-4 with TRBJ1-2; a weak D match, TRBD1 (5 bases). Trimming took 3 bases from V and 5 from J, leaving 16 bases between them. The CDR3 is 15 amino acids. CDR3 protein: CASSLGIGAIYGYTF. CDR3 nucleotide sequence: TGTGCCAGCAGTTTGGGAATAGGGGCGATATATGGCTACACCTTC.

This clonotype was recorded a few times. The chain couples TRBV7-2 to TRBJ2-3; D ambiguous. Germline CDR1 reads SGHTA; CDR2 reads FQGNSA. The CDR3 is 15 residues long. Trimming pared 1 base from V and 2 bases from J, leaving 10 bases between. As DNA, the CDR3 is TGTGCCAGCAGCTTAGTGTTTGCGAACACAGATACGCAGTATTTT. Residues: CASSLVFANTDTQYF.